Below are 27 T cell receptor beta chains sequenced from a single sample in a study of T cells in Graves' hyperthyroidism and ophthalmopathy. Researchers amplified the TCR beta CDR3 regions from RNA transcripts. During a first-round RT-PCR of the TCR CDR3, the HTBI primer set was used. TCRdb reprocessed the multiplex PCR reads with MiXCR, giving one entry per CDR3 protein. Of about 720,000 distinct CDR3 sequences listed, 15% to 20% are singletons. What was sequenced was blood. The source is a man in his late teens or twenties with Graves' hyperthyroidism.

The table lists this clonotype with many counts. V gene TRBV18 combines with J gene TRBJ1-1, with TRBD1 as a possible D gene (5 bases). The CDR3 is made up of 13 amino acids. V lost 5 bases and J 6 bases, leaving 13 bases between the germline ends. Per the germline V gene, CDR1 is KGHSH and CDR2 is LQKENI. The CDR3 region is CASSNERGAEAFF. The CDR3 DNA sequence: TGTGCCAGCTCAAACGAAAGGGGAGCTGAAGCTTTCTTT.

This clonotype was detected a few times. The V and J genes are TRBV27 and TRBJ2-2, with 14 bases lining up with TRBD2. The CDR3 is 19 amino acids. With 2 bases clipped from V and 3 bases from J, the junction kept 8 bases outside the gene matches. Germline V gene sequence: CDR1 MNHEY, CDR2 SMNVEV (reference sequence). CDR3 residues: CASSLGLAGGNLYTGELFF. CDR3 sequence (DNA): TGTGCCAGCAGTTTAGGACTAGCGGGAGGAAATTTGTACACCGGGGAGCTGTTTTTT.

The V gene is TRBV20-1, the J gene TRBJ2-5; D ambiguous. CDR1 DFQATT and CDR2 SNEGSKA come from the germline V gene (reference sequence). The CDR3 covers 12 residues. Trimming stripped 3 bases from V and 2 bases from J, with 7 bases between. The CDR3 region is CSARPSQETQYF. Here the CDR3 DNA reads TGCAGTGCTAGGCCATCACAAGAGACCCAGTACTTC.

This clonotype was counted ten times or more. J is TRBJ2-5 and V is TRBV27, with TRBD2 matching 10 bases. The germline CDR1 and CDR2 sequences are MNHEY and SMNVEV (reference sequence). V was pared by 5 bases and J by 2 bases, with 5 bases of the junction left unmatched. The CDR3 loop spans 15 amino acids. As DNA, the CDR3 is TGTGCCAGCAGTACCTGGACTAGCGGTCAAGAGACCCAGTACTTC. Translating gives CASSTWTSGQETQYF.

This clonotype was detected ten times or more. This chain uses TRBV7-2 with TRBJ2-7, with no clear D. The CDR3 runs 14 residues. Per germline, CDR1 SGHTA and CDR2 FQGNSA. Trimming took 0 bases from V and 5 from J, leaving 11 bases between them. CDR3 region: CASSLALRIHEQYF. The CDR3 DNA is TGTGCCAGCAGCTTAGCGCTTAGGATCCACGAGCAGTACTTC.

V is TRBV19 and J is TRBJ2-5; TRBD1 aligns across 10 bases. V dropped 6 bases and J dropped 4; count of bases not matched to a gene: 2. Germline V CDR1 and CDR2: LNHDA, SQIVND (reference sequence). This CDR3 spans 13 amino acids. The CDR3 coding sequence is TGTGCCAGTAGGGACAGGGGGACAGAGACCCAGTACTTC. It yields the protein CASRDRGTETQYF.

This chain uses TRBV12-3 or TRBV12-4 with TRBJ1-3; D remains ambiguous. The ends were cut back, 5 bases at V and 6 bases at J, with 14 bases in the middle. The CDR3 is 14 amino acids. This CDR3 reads CASSPLGFENTIYF. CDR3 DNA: TGTGCCAGCAGTCCCCTGGGATTCGAAAACACCATATATTTT.

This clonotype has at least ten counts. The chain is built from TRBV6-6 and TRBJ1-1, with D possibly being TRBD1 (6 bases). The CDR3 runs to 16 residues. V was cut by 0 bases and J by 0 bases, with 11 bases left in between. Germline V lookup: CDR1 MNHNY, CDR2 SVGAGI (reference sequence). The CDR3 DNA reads TGTGCCAGCAGTTACTCAACAGGGATCATGAACACTGAAGCTTTCTTT. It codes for CASSYSTGIMNTEAFF.

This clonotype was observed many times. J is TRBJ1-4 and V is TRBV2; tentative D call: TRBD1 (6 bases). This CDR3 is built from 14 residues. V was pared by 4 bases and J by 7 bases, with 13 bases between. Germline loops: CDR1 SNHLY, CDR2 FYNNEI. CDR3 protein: CASSVGGGAEKLFF. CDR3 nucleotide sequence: TGTGCCAGCAGTGTCGGGGGGGGGGCTGAAAAACTGTTTTTT.

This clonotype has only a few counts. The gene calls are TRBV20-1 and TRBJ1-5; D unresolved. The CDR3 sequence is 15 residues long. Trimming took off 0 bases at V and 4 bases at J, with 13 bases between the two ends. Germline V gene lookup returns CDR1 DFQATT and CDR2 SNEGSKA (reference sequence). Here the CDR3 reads CSARDRSTTNQPQHF. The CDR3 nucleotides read TGCAGTGCTAGAGACAGGTCAACCACGAATCAGCCCCAGCATTTT.

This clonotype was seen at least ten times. The CDR3, as DNA: TGTGCCAGCAGTCCCCACGGGGCCAGGGTTGGATACGAGCAGTACTTC. The encoded protein is CASSPHGARVGYEQYF. The rearrangement joins TRBV12-3 or TRBV12-4 to TRBJ2-7; tentatively, D is TRBD1 or TRBD2 (5 bases each). This CDR3 is built from 16 residues. Trimming took off 5 bases at V and 4 bases at J, with 21 bases between the two ends.

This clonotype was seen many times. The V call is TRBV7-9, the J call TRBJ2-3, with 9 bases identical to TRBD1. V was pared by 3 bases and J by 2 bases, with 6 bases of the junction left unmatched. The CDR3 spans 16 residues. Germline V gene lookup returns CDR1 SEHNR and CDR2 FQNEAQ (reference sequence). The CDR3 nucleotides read TGTGCCAGCAGCTTCACACGGACAGGGGACACAGATACGCAGTATTTT. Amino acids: CASSFTRTGDTDTQYF.

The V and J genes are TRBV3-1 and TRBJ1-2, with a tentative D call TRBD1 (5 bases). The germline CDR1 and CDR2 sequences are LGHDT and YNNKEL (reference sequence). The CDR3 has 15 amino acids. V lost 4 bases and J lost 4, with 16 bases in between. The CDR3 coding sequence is TGTGCCAGCAGCCCACTGGACACTTTTGGCTATGGCTACACCTTC. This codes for CASSPLDTFGYGYTF.

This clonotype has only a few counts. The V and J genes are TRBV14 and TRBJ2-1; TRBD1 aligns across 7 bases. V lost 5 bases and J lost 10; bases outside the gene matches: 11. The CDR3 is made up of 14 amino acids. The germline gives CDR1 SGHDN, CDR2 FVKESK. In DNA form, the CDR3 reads TGTGCCAGCAGCTCCGGGACAGCGTTGCGGGAGCAGTTCTTC. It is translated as CASSSGTALREQFF.

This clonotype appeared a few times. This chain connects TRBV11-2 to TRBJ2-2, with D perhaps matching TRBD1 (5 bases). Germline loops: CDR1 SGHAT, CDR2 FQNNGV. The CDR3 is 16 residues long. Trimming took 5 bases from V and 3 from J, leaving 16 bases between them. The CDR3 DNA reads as TGTGCCAGCAGCCTTGACAGAGTACTATACACCGGGGAGCTGTTTTTT. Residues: CASSLDRVLYTGELFF.

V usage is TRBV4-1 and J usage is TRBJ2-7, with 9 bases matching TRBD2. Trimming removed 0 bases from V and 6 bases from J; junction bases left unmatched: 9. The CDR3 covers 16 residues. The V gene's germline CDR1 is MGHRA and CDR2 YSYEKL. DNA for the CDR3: TGCGCCAGCAGCCAAGATCATGGACTAGCGATCGCCGAGCAGTACTTC. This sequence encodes CASSQDHGLAIAEQYF.

DNA of the CDR3: TGTGCCAGCAGTTTATCCCCGGTGGGACAGGGGCCTGAGCAGTTCTTC. Protein product: CASSLSPVGQGPEQFF. The chain uses TRBV27 and TRBJ2-1; 10 bases map to TRBD1. Germline V gene data show CDR1 as MNHEY and CDR2 as SMNVEV (reference sequence). The J segment lost 9 bases and the V segment lost 0 bases, leaving 8 bases of the junction unmatched. The CDR3 contains 16 residues.

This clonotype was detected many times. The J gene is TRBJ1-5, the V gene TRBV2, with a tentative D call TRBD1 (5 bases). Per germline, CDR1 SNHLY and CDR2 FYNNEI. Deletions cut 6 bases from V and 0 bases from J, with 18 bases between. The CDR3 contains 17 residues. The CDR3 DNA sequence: TGTGCCAGCAGAGGGGATGGGACCGAATTTAGCAATCAGCCCCAGCATTTT. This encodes CASRGDGTEFSNQPQHF.

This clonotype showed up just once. The CDR3 sequence is CSVGRMGRTEAFF. The DNA for the CDR3 is TGCAGCGTTGGCCGCATGGGGCGTACTGAAGCTTTCTTT. The rearrangement links TRBV29-1 to TRBJ1-1, with a possible D match to TRBD1 (5 bases). The CDR3 is 13 amino acids. Germline V lookup: CDR1 SQVTM, CDR2 ANQGSEA. The ends were cut back, 4 bases at V and 5 bases at J, with 14 bases in the middle.

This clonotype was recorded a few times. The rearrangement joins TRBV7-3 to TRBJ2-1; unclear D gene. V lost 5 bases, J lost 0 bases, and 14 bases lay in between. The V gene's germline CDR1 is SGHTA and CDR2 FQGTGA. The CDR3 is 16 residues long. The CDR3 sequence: CASSLRARSSYNEQFF. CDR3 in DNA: TGTGCCAGCAGCCTTCGAGCCCGGAGCTCCTACAATGAGCAGTTCTTC. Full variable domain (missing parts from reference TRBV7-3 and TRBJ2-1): GAGVSQTPSNKVTEKGKYVELRCDPISGHTALYWYRQSLGQGPEFLIYFQGTGAADDSGLPNDRFFAVRPEGSVSTLKIQRTERGDSAVYLCASSLRARSSYNEQFFGPGTRLTVL.

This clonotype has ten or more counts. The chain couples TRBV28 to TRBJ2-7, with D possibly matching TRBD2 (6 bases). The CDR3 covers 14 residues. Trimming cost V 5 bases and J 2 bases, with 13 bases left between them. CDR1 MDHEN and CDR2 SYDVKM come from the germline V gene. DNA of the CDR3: TGTGCCAGCAGTACCCCTAGCGAGACCTACGAGCAGTACTTC. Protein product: CASSTPSETYEQYF. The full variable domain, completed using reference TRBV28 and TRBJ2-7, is DVKVTQSSRYLVKRTGEKVFLECVQDMDHENMFWYRQDPGLGLRLIYFSYDVKMKEKGDIPEGYSVSREKKERFSLILESASTNQTSMYLCASSTPSETYEQYFGPGTRLTVT.

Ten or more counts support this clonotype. CDR3 DNA: TGTGCCAGCAGCTTAGGGGGTAATCGGGACGAGCAGTACTTC. Residues: CASSLGGNRDEQYF. The chain links TRBV11-2 to TRBJ2-7; no firm D call. The germline CDR1 and CDR2 sequences are SGHAT and FQNNGV. The CDR3 has 14 residues. Between the trimmed V and J ends, which lost 1 base and 5 bases, there was a span of 12 bases.

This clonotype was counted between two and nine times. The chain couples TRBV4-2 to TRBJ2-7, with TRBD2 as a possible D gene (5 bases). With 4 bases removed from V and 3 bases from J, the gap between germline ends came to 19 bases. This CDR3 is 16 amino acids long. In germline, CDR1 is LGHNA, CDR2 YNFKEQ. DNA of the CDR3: TGTGCCAGCAGCCGTACAGCGGCCCAAACTAACTACGAGCAGTACTTC. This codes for CASSRTAAQTNYEQYF.

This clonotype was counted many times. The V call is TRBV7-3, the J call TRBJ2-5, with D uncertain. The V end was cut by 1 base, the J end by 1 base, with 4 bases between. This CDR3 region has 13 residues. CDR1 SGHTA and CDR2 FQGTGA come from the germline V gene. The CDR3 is CASSLMTQETQYF. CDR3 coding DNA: TGTGCCAGCAGCTTAATGACCCAAGAGACCCAGTACTTC.

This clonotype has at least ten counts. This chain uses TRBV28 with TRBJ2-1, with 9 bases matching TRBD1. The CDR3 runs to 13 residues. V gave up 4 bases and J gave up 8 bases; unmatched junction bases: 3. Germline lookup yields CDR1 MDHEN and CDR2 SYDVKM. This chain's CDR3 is CASSYTGGDEQFF. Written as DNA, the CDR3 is TGTGCCAGCAGTTATACAGGGGGCGATGAGCAGTTCTTC.

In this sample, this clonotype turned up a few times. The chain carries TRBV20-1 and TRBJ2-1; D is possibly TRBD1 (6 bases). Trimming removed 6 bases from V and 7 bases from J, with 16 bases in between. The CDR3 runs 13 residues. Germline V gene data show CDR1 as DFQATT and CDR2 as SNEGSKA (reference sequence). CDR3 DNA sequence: TGCAGTGCCCGGACTGGGGACATAAATGAGCAGTTCTTC. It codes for CSARTGDINEQFF.

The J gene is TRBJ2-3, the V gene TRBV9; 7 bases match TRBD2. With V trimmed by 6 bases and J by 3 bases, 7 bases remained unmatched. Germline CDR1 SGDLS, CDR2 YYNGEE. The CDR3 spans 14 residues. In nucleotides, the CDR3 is TGTGCCAGCACCCCAGGGAGGGCGACAGATACGCAGTATTTT. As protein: CASTPGRATDTQYF.